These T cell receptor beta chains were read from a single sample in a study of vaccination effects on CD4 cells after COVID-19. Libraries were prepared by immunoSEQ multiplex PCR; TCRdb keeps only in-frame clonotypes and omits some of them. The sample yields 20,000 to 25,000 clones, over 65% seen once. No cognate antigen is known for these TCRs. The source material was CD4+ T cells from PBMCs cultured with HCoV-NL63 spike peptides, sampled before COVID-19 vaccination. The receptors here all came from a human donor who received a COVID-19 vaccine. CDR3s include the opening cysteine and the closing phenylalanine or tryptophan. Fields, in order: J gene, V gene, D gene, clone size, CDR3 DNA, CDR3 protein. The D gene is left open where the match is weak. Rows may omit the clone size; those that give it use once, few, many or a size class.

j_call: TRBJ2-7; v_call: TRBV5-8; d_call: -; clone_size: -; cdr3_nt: TGTGCCAGCAGCCCCAGTGGGGGCGTTCGTCGAGAGCAGTACTTC; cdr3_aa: CASSPSGGVRREQYF
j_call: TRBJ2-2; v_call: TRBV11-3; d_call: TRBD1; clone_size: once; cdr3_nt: TGTGCCAGCAGCTTAGTTACAGGGGCCACCGGGGAGCTGTTTTTT; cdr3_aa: CASSLVTGATGELFF
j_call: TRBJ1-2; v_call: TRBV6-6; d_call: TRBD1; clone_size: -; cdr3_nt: TGTGCCAGCAGCCCCTTTCCGACAGGGTATGGCTACACCTTC; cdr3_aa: CASSPFPTGYGYTF
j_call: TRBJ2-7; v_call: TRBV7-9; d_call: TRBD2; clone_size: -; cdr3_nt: TGTGCCAGCAGCTTAGGGGGGGCGGGAGGCCCCTACGAGCAGTACTTC; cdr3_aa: CASSLGGAGGPYEQYF
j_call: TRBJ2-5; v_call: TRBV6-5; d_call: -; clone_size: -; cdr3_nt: TGTGCCAGCAGTTACTTCCCGGGCAGGGAGACCCAGTACTTC; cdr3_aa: CASSYFPGRETQYF
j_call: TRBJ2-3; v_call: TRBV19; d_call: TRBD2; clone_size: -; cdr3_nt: TGTGCCAGTAGTACATGGACTAGCGGGAGTACAGATACGCAGTATTTT; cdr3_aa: CASSTWTSGSTDTQYF
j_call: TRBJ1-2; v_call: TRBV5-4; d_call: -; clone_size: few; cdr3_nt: TGTGCCAGCAGCTTAGGGACTTTAGGCTATGGCTACACCTTC; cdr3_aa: CASSLGTLGYGYTF
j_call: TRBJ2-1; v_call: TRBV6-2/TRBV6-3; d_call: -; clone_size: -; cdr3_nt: TGTGCCAGCAGTTACCGGGACAACAATGAGCAGTTCTTC; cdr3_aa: CASSYRDNNEQFF
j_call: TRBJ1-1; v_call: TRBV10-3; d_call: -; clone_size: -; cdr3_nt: TGTGCCATCAGTGACCGGGACAAAGAAACTTTCTTT; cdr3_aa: CAISDRDKETFF
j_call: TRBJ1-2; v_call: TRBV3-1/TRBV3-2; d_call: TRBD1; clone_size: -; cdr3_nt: TGTGCCAGCAGCCCTGGACAGGGATTCTATGGCTACACCTTC; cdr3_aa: CASSPGQGFYGYTF
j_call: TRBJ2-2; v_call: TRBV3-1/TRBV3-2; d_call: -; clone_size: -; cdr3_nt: TGTGCCAGCAGCCAAGATGGCCTCTCCGGGGAGCTGTTTTTT; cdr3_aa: CASSQDGLSGELFF
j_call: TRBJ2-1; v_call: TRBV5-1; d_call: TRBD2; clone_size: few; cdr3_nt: TGCGCCAGCAACGGGGGGGGCTCCTACAATGAGCAGTTCTTC; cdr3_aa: CASNGGGSYNEQFF
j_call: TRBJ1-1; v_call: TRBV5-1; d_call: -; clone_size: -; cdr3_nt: TGCGCCAGCAGCTTGATGGGTACAGGCATGAACACTGAAGCTTTCTTT; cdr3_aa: CASSLMGTGMNTEAFF
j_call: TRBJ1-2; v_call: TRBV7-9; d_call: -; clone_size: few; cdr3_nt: TGTGCCAGCAGCCCCCTCACAGACCGTGGATCTTCTAACTATGGCTACACCTTC; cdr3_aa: CASSPLTDRGSSNYGYTF
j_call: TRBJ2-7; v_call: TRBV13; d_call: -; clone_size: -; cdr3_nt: TGTGCCAGCAGCTTAGGGGGGTACATCTCGGACGAGCAGTACTTC; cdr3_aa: CASSLGGYISDEQYF
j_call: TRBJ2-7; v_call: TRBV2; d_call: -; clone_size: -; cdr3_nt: TGTGCCAGCAGTGTTCAAGGGGCCGAGCAGTACTTC; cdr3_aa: CASSVQGAEQYF
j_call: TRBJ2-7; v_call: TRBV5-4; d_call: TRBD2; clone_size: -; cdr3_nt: TGTGCCAGCAGTTGGTCAGCGGGGGGGTTATACGAGCAGTACTTC; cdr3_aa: CASSWSAGGLYEQYF
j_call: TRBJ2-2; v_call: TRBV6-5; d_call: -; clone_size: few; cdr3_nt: TGTGCCAGCATGATAACCGGGGAGCTGTTTTTT; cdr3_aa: CASMITGELFF
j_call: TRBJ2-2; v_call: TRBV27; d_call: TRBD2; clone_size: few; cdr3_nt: TGTGCCAGCAGTCGTAGCGGGGCCGCGAACACCGGGGAGCTGTTTTTT; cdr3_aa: CASSRSGAANTGELFF
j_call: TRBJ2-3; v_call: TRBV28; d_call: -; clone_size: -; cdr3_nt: TGTGCCAGCAGGGCAATCACAGATACGCAGTATTTT; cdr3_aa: CASRAITDTQYF
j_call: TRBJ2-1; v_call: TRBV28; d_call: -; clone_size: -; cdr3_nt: TGTGCCAGCAGCCTTTGGTCCGGTGAGCAGTTCTTC; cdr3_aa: CASSLWSGEQFF
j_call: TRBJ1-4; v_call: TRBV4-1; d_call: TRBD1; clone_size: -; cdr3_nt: TGCGCCAGCAGCCAAGGAGGACAGGGTAGTGAAAAACTGTTTTTT; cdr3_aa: CASSQGGQGSEKLFF
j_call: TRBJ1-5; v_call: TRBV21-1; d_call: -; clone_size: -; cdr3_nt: TGTGCCAGCAGCAACGGGAGTAGCAGTTATCAGCCCCAGCATTTT; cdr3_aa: CASSNGSSSYQPQHF
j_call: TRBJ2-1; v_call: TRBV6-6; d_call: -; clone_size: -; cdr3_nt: TGTGCCAGCAGCACACCACAACTGACTTCCGGGACCAGGACCTACAATGAGCAGTTCTTC; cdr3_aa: CASSTPQLTSGTRTYNEQFF
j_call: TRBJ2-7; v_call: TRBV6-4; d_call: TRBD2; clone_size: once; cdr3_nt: TGTGCCAGCGCCACTAGCGGGAGGGAATGCGAGCAGTACTTC; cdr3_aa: CASATSGRECEQYF
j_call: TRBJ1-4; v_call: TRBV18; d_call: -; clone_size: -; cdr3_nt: TGTGCCAGCTCACCATCAGACGAAAAACTGTTTTTT; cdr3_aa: CASSPSDEKLFF
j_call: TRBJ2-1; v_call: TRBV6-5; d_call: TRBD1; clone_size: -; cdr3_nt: TGTGCCAGCAGTTACTCGGACAGGGGCGCCTACAATGAGCAGTTCTTC; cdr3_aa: CASSYSDRGAYNEQFF
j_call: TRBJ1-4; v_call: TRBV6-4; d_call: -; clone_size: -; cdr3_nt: TGTGCCAGCAGTGCCGGGGCGGGGACTAATGAAAAACTGTTTTTT; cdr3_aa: CASSAGAGTNEKLFF
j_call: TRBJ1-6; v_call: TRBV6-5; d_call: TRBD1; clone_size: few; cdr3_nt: TGTGCCAGCAGTTACTCACTATTGACAGGGGCTTCACCCCTCCACTTT; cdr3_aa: CASSYSLLTGASPLHF
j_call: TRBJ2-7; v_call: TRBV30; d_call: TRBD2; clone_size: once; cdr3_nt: TGTGCCTGGAGAGCGGGGCCTATTGACGAGCAGTACTTC; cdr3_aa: CAWRAGPIDEQYF
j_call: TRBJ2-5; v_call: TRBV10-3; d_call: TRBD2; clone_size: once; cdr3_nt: TGTGCCATCTCCCCGGGGGGACAAGAGACCCAGTACTTC; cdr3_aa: CAISPGGQETQYF
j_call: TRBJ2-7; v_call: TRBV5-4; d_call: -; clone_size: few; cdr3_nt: TGTGCCAGCAGCTCGACAGGAGACTACGAGCAGTACTTC; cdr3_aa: CASSSTGDYEQYF
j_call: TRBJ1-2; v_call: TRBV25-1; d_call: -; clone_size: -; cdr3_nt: TGTGCCAGCAGTGAATCGGGGGAGGGCTACACCTTC; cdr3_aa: CASSESGEGYTF
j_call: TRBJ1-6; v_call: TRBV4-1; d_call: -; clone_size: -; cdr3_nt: TGCGCCAGCAGCCAAGCTTGGACAGTTAATTCACCCCTCCACTTT; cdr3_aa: CASSQAWTVNSPLHF
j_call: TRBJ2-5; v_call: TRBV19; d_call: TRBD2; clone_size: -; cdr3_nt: TGTGCCAGTAGTTCCGGGACTAGCGGGGCGGAGACCCAGTACTTC; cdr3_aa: CASSSGTSGAETQYF